This T cell receptor beta chain was retrieved from a study of blood T cell repertoires in COVID-19. Trimming took off 2 bases at V and 7 bases at J, with 11 bases between the two ends. This CDR3 is 14 amino acids long. Germline V lookup: CDR1 WNHNN, CDR2 SYGVQD (reference sequence). Authors' methods: It was from reference gene primer amplification that nucleated cell counts were estimated. Profiled with immunoSEQ multiplex PCR; TCRdb holds only in-frame clones, not every one. V and J calls and clone size follow that table, whereas D and trimming were derived from the DNA. This table has about 430,000 clones, roughly 90% appearing once.

The chain links TRBV10-1 to TRBJ1-4; D remains ambiguous. Sequencing used PBMCs or T cells enriched from blood (not recorded which). The clonotype originates from a woman under 30 who had been exposed to COVID-19. CDR3 sequence reads: CASSEAAEGEKLFF. CDR3 coding DNA: TGCGCCAGCAGTGAGGCCGCCGAGGGTGAAAAACTGTTTTTT.